A single sample is the source of the 15 T cell receptor beta chains below, sequenced in a study of cytotoxic CD8 clonotypes in ibrutinib-treated CLL. The assay was immunoSEQ multiplex PCR, and TCRdb's table has in-frame clones only and misses some. The sample lists approximately 74,000 clones, more than 75% seen once, with around 7.6% in the top ten. The sample consisted of PBMCs, taken at disease progression, from a patient treated with ibrutinib. These TCRs come from a human donor with chronic lymphocytic leukemia.

V and J are TRBV19 and TRBJ1-1; D is undetermined. Germline values: CDR1 LNHDA, CDR2 SQIVND (reference sequence). Trimming cost V 5 bases and J 1 base, with 14 bases left between them. The CDR3 runs 15 residues. In DNA form, the CDR3 reads TGTGCCAGTAGTGTTGAGAAAAGGAGGAACACTGAAGCTTTCTTT. Protein product: CASSVEKRRNTEAFF.

The genes are TRBV28 and TRBJ2-5, with D possibly TRBD1 on 6 matching bases. Trimming took 8 bases from V and 7 from J, leaving 17 bases between them. This CDR3 contains 13 residues. In germline, CDR1 is MDHEN, CDR2 SYDVKM. DNA of the CDR3: TGTGCCAGCCACCAGGCAGGGGCTGCGACCCAGTACTTC. Translation: CASHQAGAATQYF.

This chain uses TRBV5-6 with TRBJ1-4; D is undetermined. Trimming stripped 2 bases from V and 6 bases from J, with 11 bases between. The CDR3 has 14 amino acids. The germline CDR1 and CDR2 sequences are SGHDT and YYEEEE. CDR3 sequence reads: CASSFGAEDEKLFF. The CDR3 DNA reads TGTGCCAGCAGCTTCGGTGCAGAGGATGAAAAACTGTTTTTT.

This chain links TRBV4-2 with TRBJ2-7; D may be TRBD2 (5 bases). The CDR3 is 15 amino acids. V was shortened by 1 base and J by 7 bases, with 17 bases between the two germline ends. Germline lookup yields CDR1 LGHNA and CDR2 YNFKEQ. The CDR3, as DNA: TGTGCCAGCAGCCAAGGGAACAGTTGGACTGGAGAGCAGTACTTC. Amino acids: CASSQGNSWTGEQYF.

V is TRBV14 and J is TRBJ1-1; 11 bases map to TRBD1. CDR3 length equals 17 residues. Germline V gives CDR1 SGHDN, CDR2 FVKESK. With 5 bases clipped from V and 10 bases from J, the junction kept 18 bases outside the gene matches. This CDR3 reads CASSGLGTGGRAGRAFF. The CDR3 DNA reads TGTGCCAGCAGCGGTCTTGGGACAGGGGGACGAGCAGGTCGAGCTTTCTTT.

The chain links TRBV7-6 to TRBJ1-5; tentatively, D is TRBD1 (6 bases). This CDR3 region has 13 residues. With 5 bases removed from V and 3 bases from J, the gap between germline ends came to 8 bases. CDR1 is SGHVS, CDR2 FNYEAQ, per germline. In nucleotides, the CDR3 is TGTGCCAGCAGCAGGGACATCAATCAGCCCCAGCATTTT. Encoded protein: CASSRDINQPQHF. The whole variable domain, remainder taken from reference TRBV7-6 and TRBJ1-5, is GAGVSQSPRYKVTKRGQDVALRCDPISGHVSLYWYRQALGQGPEFLTYFNYEAQQDKSGLPNDRFSAERPEGSISTLTIQRTEQRDSAMYRCASSRDINQPQHFGDGTRLSIL.

The chain carries TRBV23-1 and TRBJ1-2; TRBD1 might be the D (6 bases). TRBV23-1 is given ORF status, its function remaining uncertain. Trimming stripped 4 bases from V and 4 bases from J, with 10 bases between. The CDR3 is 13 amino acids. The CDR3 DNA is TGCGCCAGCAGTCTCAGGGGCGCCTATGGCTACACCTTC. Protein sequence: CASSLRGAYGYTF.

V is TRBV7-9 and J is TRBJ1-5; TRBD1 might be the D (5 bases). CDR1 is SEHNR and CDR2 is FQNEAQ in the germline V gene (reference sequence). Trimming pared 5 bases from V and 1 base from J, leaving 12 bases between. This CDR3 comprises 15 residues. The CDR3 nucleotides read TGTGCCAGCAGCCCCAACAGGTTCAGCAATCAGCCCCAGCATTTT. This codes for CASSPNRFSNQPQHF.

The V and J genes are TRBV13 and TRBJ1-2; a weak D match, TRBD1 (5 bases). V lost 0 bases and J 7 bases, leaving 18 bases between the germline ends. The CDR3 runs 16 residues. Per germline, CDR1 PRHDT and CDR2 FYEKMQ (reference sequence). CDR3 amino acids: CASSLGKGPYPSGYTF. In nucleotides, the CDR3 is TGTGCCAGCAGCTTAGGCAAGGGGCCCTACCCCTCTGGCTACACCTTC.

This chain links TRBV19 with TRBJ1-4; D ambiguous. The CDR3 is 15 residues long. CDR1 is LNHDA, CDR2 SQIVND, per germline (reference sequence). Trimming left V 6 bases short and J 5 bases short, with 16 bases between. Here the CDR3 reads CASRAIRPANEKLFF. The CDR3 DNA sequence: TGTGCCAGTAGAGCCATTAGGCCAGCGAATGAAAAACTGTTTTTT.

V gene TRBV2 combines with J gene TRBJ1-1; tentative D call: TRBD1 (6 bases). CDR1 and CDR2 from the germline V gene are SNHLY and FYNNEI. This CDR3 is built from 16 residues. Trimming cost V 0 bases and J 8 bases, with 19 bases left between them. CDR3 DNA: TGTGCCAGCAGTGAAGCGCTTCGAGGGGGTATCGGAGAAGCTTTCTTT. This codes for CASSEALRGGIGEAFF.

The V call is TRBV27, the J call TRBJ2-7; D might be TRBD1 (7 bases). This CDR3 is 14 amino acids long. Looked up from germline, CDR1 is MNHEY and CDR2 is SMNVEV (reference sequence). V lost 3 bases and J lost 7, with 16 bases in between. In DNA, the CDR3 is TGTGCCAGCAGTTTCAGGGGGAGGAATAGTGAGCAGTACTTC. This sequence encodes CASSFRGRNSEQYF.

DNA for the CDR3: TGTGCCAGCAGGCCCACAGGGCTGACGTATGGCTACACCTTC. Protein product: CASRPTGLTYGYTF. The rearrangement uses TRBV5-5 and TRBJ1-2; tentative D call: TRBD1 (6 bases). V was shortened by 5 bases and J by 5 bases, with 16 bases between the two germline ends. The CDR3 runs 14 residues. The germline V gene has CDR1 SGHKS and CDR2 YYEKEE (reference sequence).

Points on this clone: The junction differs from germline at one of its ends, possibly a read error. The gene calls are TRBV28 and TRBJ1-2; D is uncertain. The CDR3 sequence is 14 residues long. Germline CDR1 and CDR2: MDHEN and SYDVKM. This CDR3 is CASSLRFPMWQPEF. CDR3 DNA sequence: TGTGCCAGCAGTTTAAGATTCCCTATGTGGCAGCCGGAGTTC.

The chain employs TRBV27 and TRBJ1-3, with 7 bases identical to TRBD1. The CDR3 length is 14 residues. Per germline, CDR1 MNHEY and CDR2 SMNVEV (reference sequence). V gave up 6 bases and J gave up 4 bases; unmatched junction bases: 6. The CDR3 coding sequence is TGTGCCAGCAGACCAACAGGGGCGGGAAACACCATATATTTT. Translated, it gives CASRPTGAGNTIYF.